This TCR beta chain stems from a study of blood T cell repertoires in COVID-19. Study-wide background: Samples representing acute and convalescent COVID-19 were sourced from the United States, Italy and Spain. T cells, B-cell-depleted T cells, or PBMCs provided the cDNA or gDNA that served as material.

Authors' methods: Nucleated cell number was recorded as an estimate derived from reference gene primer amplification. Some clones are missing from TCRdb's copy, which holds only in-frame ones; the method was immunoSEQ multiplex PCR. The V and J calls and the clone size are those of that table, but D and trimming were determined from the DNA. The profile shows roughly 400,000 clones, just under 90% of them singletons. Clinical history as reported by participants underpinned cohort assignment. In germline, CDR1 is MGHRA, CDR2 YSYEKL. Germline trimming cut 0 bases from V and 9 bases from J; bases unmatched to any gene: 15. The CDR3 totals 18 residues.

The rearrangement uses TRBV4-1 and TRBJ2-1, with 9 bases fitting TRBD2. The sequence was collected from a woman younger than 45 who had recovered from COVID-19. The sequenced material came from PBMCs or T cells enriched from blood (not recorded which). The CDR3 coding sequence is TGCGCCAGCAGCCAAGATCCGGCTAGCGGGATCAGGTGGGGTGAGCAGTTCTTC. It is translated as CASSQDPASGIRWGEQFF.